These 13 T cell receptor beta chains came from one sample sequenced in a study of cytotoxic CD8 clonotypes in ibrutinib-treated CLL. Produced via immunoSEQ multiplex PCR; TCRdb's table is partial and in-frame only. The table shows some 29,000 clones, with roughly 76% occurring only once. Specimen: PBMCs, collected after 36 months of ibrutinib treatment. Receptor source: a human donor with chronic lymphocytic leukemia.

The V call is TRBV9, the J call TRBJ1-6; 10 positions match TRBD1. This CDR3 contains 15 residues. The ends lost 3 bases at V and 8 bases at J; junction bases unmatched: 5. Germline values: CDR1 SGDLS, CDR2 YYNGEE. DNA of the CDR3: TGTGCCAGCAGCGCAACCGGGACAGGGGATTCACCCCTCCACTTT. The encoded protein is CASSATGTGDSPLHF.

In DNA, the CDR3 is TGTGCCAGCAGTTTGTGGCCTGATGGGGATCAGCCCCAGCATTTT. Its protein product is CASSLWPDGDQPQHF. V is TRBV27 and J is TRBJ1-5; D remains unclear. Trimming took 3 bases from V and 5 from J, leaving 14 bases between them. Germline assignment: CDR1 MNHEY and CDR2 SMNVEV (reference sequence). The CDR3 runs 15 residues.

This clone has a handful of counts. The chain employs TRBV4-1 and TRBJ2-5; D is perhaps TRBD2 (5 bases). The CDR3 totals 15 residues. In germline, CDR1 is MGHRA, CDR2 YSYEKL. The V gene lost 4 bases and the J gene lost 5 bases, with 17 bases spanning the gap. The CDR3: CASSPGLWGYETQYF. The CDR3 nucleotides are TGCGCCAGCAGCCCCGGACTCTGGGGTTACGAGACCCAGTACTTC.

The rearrangement uses TRBV27 and TRBJ2-5; D may be TRBD2 (6 bases). The CDR3 is 14 residues long. The V gene's germline CDR1 is MNHEY and CDR2 SMNVEV (reference sequence). V shed 7 bases and J shed 5 bases, with 17 bases lying between them. The CDR3 region has the DNA TGTGCCAGCATGGTAGCGGTGGGCGGTGAGACCCAGTACTTC. Translating gives CASMVAVGGETQYF.

The chain has TRBV4-1 and TRBJ2-7; 10 bases are shared with TRBD1. The CDR3 contains 14 residues. Trimming at V came to 4 bases and at J to 4 bases, leaving 4 bases not matched to a gene. In germline, CDR1 is MGHRA, CDR2 YSYEKL. The CDR3 sequence is CASSRDRGRYEQYF. CDR3 coding DNA: TGCGCCAGCAGCCGAGACAGGGGGCGGTACGAGCAGTACTTC.

This clone appeared a single time. V usage is TRBV6-5 and J usage is TRBJ1-2; possibly TRBD1 for D (5 bases). Germline CDR1 MNHEY, CDR2 SVGAGI. V was trimmed by 0 bases and J by 4 bases, leaving 9 bases between them. The CDR3 length is 14 residues. The CDR3 here is CASSYSFGAYGYTF. The DNA for the CDR3 is TGTGCCAGCAGTTACTCGTTCGGGGCCTATGGCTACACCTTC.

This clone was seen more than once but under ten times. The J gene is TRBJ1-1, the V gene TRBV7-6; weak D call: TRBD1 (5 bases). This CDR3 comprises 13 residues. The V and J ends lost 3 bases and 3 bases respectively, with 8 bases between them. Looked up from germline, CDR1 is SGHVS and CDR2 is FNYEAQ. The CDR3 protein is CASSLGGDTEAFF. The CDR3, as DNA: TGTGCCAGCAGCTTGGGGGGGGACACTGAAGCTTTCTTT.

V gene TRBV7-9 combines with J gene TRBJ2-2; the D gene is possibly TRBD1 (5 bases). This CDR3 is 17 amino acids long. Germline loops: CDR1 SEHNR, CDR2 FQNEAQ (reference sequence). V lost 1 base, J lost 0 bases, and 12 bases lay in between. The CDR3 nucleotides read TGTGCCAGCAGCTTAGTTACAGGTTACCCGAACACCGGGGAGCTGTTTTTT. It codes for CASSLVTGYPNTGELFF. The full variable domain, rest sourced from reference TRBV7-9 and TRBJ2-2, is DTGVSQNPRHKITKRGQNVTFRCDPISEHNRLYWYRQTLGQGPEFLTYFQNEAQLEKSRLLSDRFSAERPKGSFSTLEIQRTEQGDSAMYLCASSLVTGYPNTGELFFGEGSRLTVL.

The chain has TRBV27 and TRBJ1-6, with 8 positions matching TRBD1. V dropped 6 bases and J dropped 3; count of bases not matched to a gene: 4. This CDR3 comprises 15 residues. Looked up from germline, CDR1 is MNHEY and CDR2 is SMNVEV (reference sequence). CDR3 region: CASRPQGDYNSPLHF. In DNA form, the CDR3 reads TGTGCCAGCAGGCCACAGGGGGACTATAATTCACCCCTCCACTTT.

The chain carries TRBV6-5 and TRBJ2-3; D uncertain. Germline V gene sequence: CDR1 MNHEY, CDR2 SVGAGI. This CDR3 contains 13 residues. V dropped 4 bases and J dropped 9 bases, with 14 bases sitting between them. The CDR3 is CASSWVESTTQYF. The CDR3 DNA sequence: TGTGCCAGCAGTTGGGTGGAGTCCACGACGCAGTATTTT.

J is TRBJ2-3 and V is TRBV7-8; the match to TRBD2 covers 10 bases. Per the germline V gene, CDR1 is SGHVS and CDR2 is FQNEAQ. Trimming removed 2 bases from V and 3 bases from J; junction bases left unmatched: 2. The CDR3 sequence is 15 residues long. The chain's CDR3 is CASSLLGLATDTQYF. As DNA, the CDR3 is TGTGCCAGCAGCTTATTGGGACTAGCGACAGATACGCAGTATTTT.

This clone came up once. The chain links TRBV12-2 to TRBJ1-2. TRBV12-2 is given as a pseudogene. This CDR3 spans 17 amino acids. The CDR3 reads CASRLAKRTKKTWGYTF. DNA of the CDR3: TGTGCAAGTCGCTTAGCGAAGAGGACTAAAAAAACTTGGGGCTACACCTTC.

This rearrangement joins TRBV7-9 to TRBJ2-7; 10 bases are a match to TRBD1. The CDR3 is 16 amino acids. The junction had 10 bases not matched to a gene; V was cut back by 5 bases and J by 3 bases. Germline CDR1 reads SEHNR; CDR2 reads FQNEAQ (reference sequence). Here the CDR3 DNA reads TGTGCCAGCAGCCCCCAAATGGGACAGGGGATCTACGAGCAGTACTTC. Its translation: CASSPQMGQGIYEQYF.